This TCR beta chain is drawn from a study of Tregs in tolerant kidney transplant recipients. This clone has just one count. This table comes from immunoSEQ multiplex PCR, and its TCRdb copy is limited to in-frame clones, with some not included. The sample shows fewer than 70,000 clones, around 88% of them seen only once. The TCR was taken from a human donor in good health. Input material: CD4+ T cells from blood.

CDR3 nucleotides: TGTGCCAGCAGCTCGATCCTTCTACTAGCGGGGTCTGACACAGATACGCAGTATTTT. Residues: CASSSILLLAGSDTDTQYF. The chain couples TRBV5-6 to TRBJ2-3; 10 bases map to TRBD2. CDR3 size: 19 residues. Germline-derived CDR1 and CDR2 are SGHDT and YYEEEE. Trimming cost V 3 bases and J 2 bases; bases outside gene matches: 15.